This TCR beta chain derives from a study of T cell responses to AZD1222 COVID-19 vaccine. This clone has just one count. The antigen is unknown. CDR3 length equals 13 residues. Looked up from germline, CDR1 is KGHSH and CDR2 is LQKENI. V was trimmed by 2 bases and J by 3 bases, leaving 4 bases between them. Study outcomes and limitations: There were repertoire samples only from the period after the peak T cell response.

The assay was immunoSEQ multiplex PCR, and TCRdb's table has in-frame clones only and misses some. The repertoire holds some 130,000 clones, with roughly 90% as singletons. The genes are TRBV18 and TRBJ1-4; D not certain. The source of this sequence is an adult in good health. The specimen was peripheral blood, collected on day 0 of AZD1222 vaccination. Written as DNA, the CDR3 is TGTGCCAGCTCACCAAGGTCTAATGAAAAACTGTTTTTT. It translates to CASSPRSNEKLFF.